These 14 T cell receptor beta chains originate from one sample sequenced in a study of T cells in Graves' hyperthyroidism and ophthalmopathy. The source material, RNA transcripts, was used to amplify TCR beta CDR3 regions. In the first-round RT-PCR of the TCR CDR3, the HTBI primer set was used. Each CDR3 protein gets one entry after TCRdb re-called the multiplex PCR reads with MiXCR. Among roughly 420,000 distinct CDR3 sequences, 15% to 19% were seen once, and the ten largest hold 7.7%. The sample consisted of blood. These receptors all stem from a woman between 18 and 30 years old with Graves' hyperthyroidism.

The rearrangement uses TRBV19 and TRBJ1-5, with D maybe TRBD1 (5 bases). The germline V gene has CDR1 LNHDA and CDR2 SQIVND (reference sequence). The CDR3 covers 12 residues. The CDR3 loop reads CDRTQGYQPQHF. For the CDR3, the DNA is TGTGACAGAACTCAGGGTTATCAGCCCCAGCATTTT.

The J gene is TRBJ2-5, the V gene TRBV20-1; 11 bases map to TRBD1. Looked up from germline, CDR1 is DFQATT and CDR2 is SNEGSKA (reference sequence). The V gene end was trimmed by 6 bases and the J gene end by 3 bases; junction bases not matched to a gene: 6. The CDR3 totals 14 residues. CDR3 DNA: TGCAGTGCGGCCGGGACAGGGGGAGAAGAGACCCAGTACTTC. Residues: CSAAGTGGEETQYF.

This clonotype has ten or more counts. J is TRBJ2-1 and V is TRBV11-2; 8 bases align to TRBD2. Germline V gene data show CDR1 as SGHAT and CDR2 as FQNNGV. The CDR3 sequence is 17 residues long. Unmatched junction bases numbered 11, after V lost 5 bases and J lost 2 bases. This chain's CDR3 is CASSPGGWRGAYNEQFF. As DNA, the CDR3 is TGTGCCAGCAGCCCCGGCGGATGGCGGGGGGCCTACAATGAGCAGTTCTTC.

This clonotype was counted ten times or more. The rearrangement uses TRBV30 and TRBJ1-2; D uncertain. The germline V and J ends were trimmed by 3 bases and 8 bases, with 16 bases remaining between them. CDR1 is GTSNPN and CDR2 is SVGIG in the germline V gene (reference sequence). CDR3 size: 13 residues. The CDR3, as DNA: TGTGCCTGGAGCCGAGAAGCGGGGAGCGGCTACACCTTC. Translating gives CAWSREAGSGYTF.

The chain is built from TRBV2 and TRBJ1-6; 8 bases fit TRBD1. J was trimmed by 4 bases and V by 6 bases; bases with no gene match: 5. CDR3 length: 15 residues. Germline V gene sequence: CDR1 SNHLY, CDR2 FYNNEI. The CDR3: CASRAGGFYNSPLHF. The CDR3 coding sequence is TGTGCCAGCAGGGCAGGGGGCTTTTATAATTCACCCCTCCACTTT.

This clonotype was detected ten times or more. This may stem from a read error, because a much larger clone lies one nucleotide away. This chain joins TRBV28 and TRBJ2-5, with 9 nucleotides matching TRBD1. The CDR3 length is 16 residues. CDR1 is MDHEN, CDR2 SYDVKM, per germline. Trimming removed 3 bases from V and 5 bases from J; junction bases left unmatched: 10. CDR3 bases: TGTGCCAGCAGTTTTCCGCGGACAGGGGACAGGGAGACCCAGTACTTC. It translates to CASSFPRTGDRETQYF.

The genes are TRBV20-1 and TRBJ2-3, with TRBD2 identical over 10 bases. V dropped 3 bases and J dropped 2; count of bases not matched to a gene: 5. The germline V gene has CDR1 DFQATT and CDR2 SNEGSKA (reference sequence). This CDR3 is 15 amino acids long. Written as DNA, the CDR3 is TGCAGTGCTAGGCCTAGCGGGGGACACACAGATACGCAGTATTTT. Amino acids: CSARPSGGHTDTQYF.

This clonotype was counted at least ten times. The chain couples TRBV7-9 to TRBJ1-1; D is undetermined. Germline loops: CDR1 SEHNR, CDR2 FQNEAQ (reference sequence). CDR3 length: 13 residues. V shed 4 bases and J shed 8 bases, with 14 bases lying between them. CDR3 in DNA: TGTGCCAGCAGCTCAGCCTATCCCCCCGAAGCTTTCTTT. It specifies CASSSAYPPEAFF. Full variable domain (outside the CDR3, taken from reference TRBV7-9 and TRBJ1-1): DTGVSQNPRHKITKRGQNVTFRCDPISEHNRLYWYRQTLGQGPEFLTYFQNEAQLEKSRLLSDRFSAERPKGSFSTLEIQRTEQGDSAMYLCASSSAYPPEAFFGQGTRLTVV.

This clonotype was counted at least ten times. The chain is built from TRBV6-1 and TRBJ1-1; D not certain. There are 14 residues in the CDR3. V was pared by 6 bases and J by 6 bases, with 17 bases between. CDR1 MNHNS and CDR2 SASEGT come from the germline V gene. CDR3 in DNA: TGTGCCAGCAGCATACTTAACAGCGAACCTGAAGCTTTCTTT. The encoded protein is CASSILNSEPEAFF.

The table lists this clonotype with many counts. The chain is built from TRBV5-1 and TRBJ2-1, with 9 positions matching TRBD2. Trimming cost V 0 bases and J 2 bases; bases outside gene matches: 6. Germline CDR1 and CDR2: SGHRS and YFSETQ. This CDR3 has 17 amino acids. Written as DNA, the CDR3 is TGCGCCAGCAGCTTGGTTCGGCGGGAGGGGGCCTACAATGAGCAGTTCTTC. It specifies CASSLVRREGAYNEQFF. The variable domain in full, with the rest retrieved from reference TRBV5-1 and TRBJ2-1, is KAGVTQTPRYLIKTRGQQVTLSCSPISGHRSVSWYQQTPGQGLQFLFEYFSETQRNKGNFPGRFSGRQFSNSRSEMNVSTLELGDSALYLCASSLVRREGAYNEQFFGPGTRLTVL.

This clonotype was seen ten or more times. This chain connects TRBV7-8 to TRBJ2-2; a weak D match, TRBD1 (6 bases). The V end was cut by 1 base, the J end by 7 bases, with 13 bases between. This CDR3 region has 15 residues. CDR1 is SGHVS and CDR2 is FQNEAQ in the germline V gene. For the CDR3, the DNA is TGTGCCAGCAGCTTAGTCGCAGGGGTGGGCGGGGAGCTGTTTTTT. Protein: CASSLVAGVGGELFF.

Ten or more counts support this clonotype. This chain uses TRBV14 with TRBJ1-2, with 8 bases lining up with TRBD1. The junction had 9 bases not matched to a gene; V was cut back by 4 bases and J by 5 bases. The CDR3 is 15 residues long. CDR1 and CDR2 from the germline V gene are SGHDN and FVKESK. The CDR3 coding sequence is TGTGCCAGCAGCCGAGGACAGGGCCGAACATATGGCTACACCTTC. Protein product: CASSRGQGRTYGYTF. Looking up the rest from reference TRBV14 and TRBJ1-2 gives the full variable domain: EAGVTQFPSHSVIEKGQTVTLRCDPISGHDNLYWYRRVMGKEIKFLLHFVKESKQDESGMPNNRFLAERTGGTYSTLKVQPAELEDSGVYFCASSRGQGRTYGYTFGSGTRLTVV.

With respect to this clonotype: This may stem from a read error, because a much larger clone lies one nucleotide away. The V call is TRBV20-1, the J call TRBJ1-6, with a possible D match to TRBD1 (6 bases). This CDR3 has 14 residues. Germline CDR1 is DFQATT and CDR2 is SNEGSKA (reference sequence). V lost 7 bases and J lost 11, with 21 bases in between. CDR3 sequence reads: CSVKGRGEDPPLHF. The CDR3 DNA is TGCAGTGTAAAGGGGAGGGGGGAGGATCCACCCCTCCACTTT.

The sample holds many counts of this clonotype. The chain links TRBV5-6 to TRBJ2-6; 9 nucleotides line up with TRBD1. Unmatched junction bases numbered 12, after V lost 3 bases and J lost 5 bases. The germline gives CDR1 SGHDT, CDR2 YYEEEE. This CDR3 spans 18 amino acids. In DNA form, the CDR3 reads TGTGCCAGCAGCTCCAACGGACAGGGGTCCCCGAGGGCCAACGTCCTGACTTTC. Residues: CASSSNGQGSPRANVLTF.